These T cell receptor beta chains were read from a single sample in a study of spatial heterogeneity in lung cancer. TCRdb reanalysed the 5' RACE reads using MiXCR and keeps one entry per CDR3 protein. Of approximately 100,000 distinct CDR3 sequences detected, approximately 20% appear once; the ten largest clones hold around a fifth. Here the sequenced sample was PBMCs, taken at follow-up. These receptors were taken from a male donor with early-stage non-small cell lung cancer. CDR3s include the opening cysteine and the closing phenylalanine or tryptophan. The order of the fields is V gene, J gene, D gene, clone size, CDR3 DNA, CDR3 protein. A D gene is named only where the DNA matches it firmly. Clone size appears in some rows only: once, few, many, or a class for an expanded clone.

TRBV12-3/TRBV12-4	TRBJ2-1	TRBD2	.	TGTGCCAGCCGAACTAGCGGGAGGGTGGATGAGCAGTTCTTC	CASRTSGRVDEQFF
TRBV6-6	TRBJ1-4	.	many	TGTGCCAGCAGTTACTCGGATGAAAAACTGTTTTTT	CASSYSDEKLFF
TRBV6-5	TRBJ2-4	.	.	TGTGCCAGCAGCCGGCGGGCTGCCAAAAACATTCAGTACTTC	CASSRRAAKNIQYF
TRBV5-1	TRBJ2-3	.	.	TGCGCCAGCAGCCCTGGACGGGACACAGATACGCAGTATTTT	CASSPGRDTDTQYF
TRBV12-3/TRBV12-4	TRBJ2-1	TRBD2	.	TGTGCCAGCAGTTTAAGGCTAGCGGGACCCGGTGAGCAGTTCTTC	CASSLRLAGPGEQFF
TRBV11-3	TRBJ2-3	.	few	TGTGCCAGCAGCTTAAGGGCCCCAGATACGCAGTATTTT	CASSLRAPDTQYF
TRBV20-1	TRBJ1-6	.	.	TGCTGTGCTCGTTCGACTAACGTAACACCCCTCCACTTT	CCARSTNVTPLHF
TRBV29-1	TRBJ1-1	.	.	TGCAGCGAAAAGACAGGGAACACTGAAGCTTTCTTT	CSEKTGNTEAFF
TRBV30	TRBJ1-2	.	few	TGTGCCTGGATTAAAAACGGGAACTATGGCTACACCTTC	CAWIKNGNYGYTF
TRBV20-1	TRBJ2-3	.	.	TGCAGTGCAGAGGGGGGTGGCAGTAGCACAGATACGCAGTATTTT	CSAEGGGSSTDTQYF
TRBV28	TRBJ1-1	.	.	TGTGCCAGCAGTTTGACGGGAACTGAAGCTTTCTTT	CASSLTGTEAFF
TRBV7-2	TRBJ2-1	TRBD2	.	TGTGCCAGCAGCTTAGGGGGAGGCCTAGCGGGGCGGAATGAGCAGTTCTTC	CASSLGGGLAGRNEQFF
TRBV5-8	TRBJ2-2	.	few	TGTGCCAGCAGCCGAGGGGGGACATACACCGGGGAGCTGTTTTTT	CASSRGGTYTGELFF
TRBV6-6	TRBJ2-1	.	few	TGTGCCAGCAGTAAGTCAACCTCGACATACAATGAGCAGTTCTTC	CASSKSTSTYNEQFF
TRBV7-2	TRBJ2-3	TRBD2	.	TGTGCCAGCAGCTTAAAAAGCGGGGCAGATACGCAGTATTTT	CASSLKSGADTQYF
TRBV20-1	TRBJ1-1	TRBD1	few	TGCAGTGCCTCCACTGGGGGGACAGGGGGTACTGAAGCTTTCTTT	CSASTGGTGGTEAFF
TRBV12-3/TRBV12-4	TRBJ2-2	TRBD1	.	TGTGCCAGCCCTCCGGGACAGGGGACTGCGAACACCGGGGAGCTGTTTTTT	CASPPGQGTANTGELFF
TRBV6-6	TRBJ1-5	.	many	TGTGCCAGCAGGGCACAGGGAATCGGCAATCAGCCCCAGCATTTT	CASRAQGIGNQPQHF
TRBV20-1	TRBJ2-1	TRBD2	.	TGCAGTGCTAGAGATCTCCTAACTAGCGGGCCCTACAATGAGCAGTTCTTC	CSARDLLTSGPYNEQFF
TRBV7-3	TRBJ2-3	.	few	TGTGCCAGCAGCTTAACGGGCGGAATCACAGATACGCAGTATTTT	CASSLTGGITDTQYF
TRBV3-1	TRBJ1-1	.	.	TGTGCCAGCAGCCGGGGCGCGAACACTGAAGCTTTCTTT	CASSRGANTEAFF
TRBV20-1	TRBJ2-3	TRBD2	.	TGCAGTGCTAGCCTAGCGGGAGTCCCAGATACGCAGTATTTT	CSASLAGVPDTQYF
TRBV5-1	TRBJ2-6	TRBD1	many	TGCGCCAGCAGCCCAAGACAGGGGGCTGGGGCCAACGTCCTGACTTTC	CASSPRQGAGANVLTF
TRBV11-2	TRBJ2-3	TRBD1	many	TGTGCCAGCAGCTTCGCCGGGACAGCTAGCACAGATACGCAGTATTTT	CASSFAGTASTDTQYF
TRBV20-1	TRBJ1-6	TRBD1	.	TGCAGTGCTAGACAACCCGGACAGGGGCTTAATTCACCCCTCCACTTT	CSARQPGQGLNSPLHF
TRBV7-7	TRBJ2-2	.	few	TGTGCCAGCAGCCAAGGGTACACCGGGGAGCTGTTTTTT	CASSQGYTGELFF
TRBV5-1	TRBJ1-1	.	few	TGCGCCAGCAGCTTGACGGCAGGAGGGAACACTGAAGCTTTCTTT	CASSLTAGGNTEAFF
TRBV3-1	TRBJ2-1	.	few	TGTGCCAGCAGCCAAGTGGGCAGGAAGTACAATGAGCAGTTCTTC	CASSQVGRKYNEQFF
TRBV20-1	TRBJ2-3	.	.	TGCAGTGCTAGAGGGTGGGGCACAGATACGCAGTATTTT	CSARGWGTDTQYF
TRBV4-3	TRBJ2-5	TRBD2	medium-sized	TGCGCCAGCAGCCAACATGGACTAGAGGAAGAGACCCAGTACTTC	CASSQHGLEEETQYF
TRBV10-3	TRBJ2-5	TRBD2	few	TGTGCCATTGCCACTAGCGGCGAGACCCAGTACTTC	CAIATSGETQYF
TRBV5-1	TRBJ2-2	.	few	TGCGCCAGCAGCTTGGCCCCACCCCCCAACACCGGGGAGCTGTTTTTT	CASSLAPPPNTGELFF
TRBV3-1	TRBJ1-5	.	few	TGTGCCAGCAGCCCCACCGGGACACCGAATCAGCCCCAGCATTTT	CASSPTGTPNQPQHF
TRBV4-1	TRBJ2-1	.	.	TGCGCCAGCAGCCCTGAGGGTCTATCCTACAATGAGCAGTTCTTC	CASSPEGLSYNEQFF
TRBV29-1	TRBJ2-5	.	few	TGCAGCGTTGAAGTCGCGCAAGTCCTGGAGACCCAGTACTTC	CSVEVAQVLETQYF
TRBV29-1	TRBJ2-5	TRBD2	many	TGCAGCGCCCTCCTCGGGGGGCAAGAGACCCAGTACTTC	CSALLGGQETQYF
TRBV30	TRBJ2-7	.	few	TGTGCCTGGAGTGTGGGAGGCGGTAGCTCCTACGAGCAGTACTTC	CAWSVGGGSSYEQYF
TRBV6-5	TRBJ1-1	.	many	TGTGCCAGCAGTTACTTTGAAGCGAGCTCTGAAGCTTTCTTT	CASSYFEASSEAFF
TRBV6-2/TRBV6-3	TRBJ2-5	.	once	TGTGCCAGCAGTTCCCTGAGGCAGCGCCAAGAGACCCAGTACTTC	CASSSLRQRQETQYF
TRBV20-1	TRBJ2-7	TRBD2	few	TGCAGTGCCCAGACTAGCGGGAGGGTCCAGCACTTC	CSAQTSGRVQHF
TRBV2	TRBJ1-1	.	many	TGTGCCAGCAGTGAATTGCTCTTGGGCACTGAAGCTTTCTTT	CASSELLLGTEAFF
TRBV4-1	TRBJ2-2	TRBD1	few	TGCGCCAGCAGCGGACAGGGGTACACCGGGGAGCTGTTTTTT	CASSGQGYTGELFF
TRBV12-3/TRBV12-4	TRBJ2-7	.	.	TGTGCCAGCAGATCTAGCGGTAAGGGGGCCTACGAGCAGTACTTC	CASRSSGKGAYEQYF
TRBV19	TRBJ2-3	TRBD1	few	TGTGCCAGTAGTACCGCAGGGGGTCGCACAGATACGCAGTATTTT	CASSTAGGRTDTQYF
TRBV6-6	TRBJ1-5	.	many	TGTGCCAGCAGTTACGACAGGCTCTCACATAGCAATCAGCCCCAGCATTTT	CASSYDRLSHSNQPQHF
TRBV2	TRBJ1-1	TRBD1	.	TGTGCCAGCAGAAGGGACAGGGGCCCGAACACTGAAGCTTTCTTT	CASRRDRGPNTEAFF
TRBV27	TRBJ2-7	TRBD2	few	TGTGCCAGCACCACGGGCGGGGGGCGGGCGCAGTACTTC	CASTTGGGRAQYF
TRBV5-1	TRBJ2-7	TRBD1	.	TGCGCCAGCAGCTTGGCCCCGGGACAGGGTGTCGAGCAGTACTTC	CASSLAPGQGVEQYF
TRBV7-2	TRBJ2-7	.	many	TGTGCCAGCAGCTTGACTAGGAACTCCTACGAGCAGTACTTC	CASSLTRNSYEQYF
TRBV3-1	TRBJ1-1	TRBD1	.	TGTGCCAGCAGCCACGGGACAGGGGGCATGGGCACTGAAGCTTTCTTT	CASSHGTGGMGTEAFF
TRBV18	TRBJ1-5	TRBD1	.	TGTGCCAGCTCACGGACAGGGGGCTTACAGCCCCAGCATTTT	CASSRTGGLQPQHF
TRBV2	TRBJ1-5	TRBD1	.	TGTGCCAGCAAACCAAGACAGGGTAGCAATCAGCCCCAGCATTTT	CASKPRQGSNQPQHF
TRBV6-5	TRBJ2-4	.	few	TGTGCCAGCAGTTACTCTCCAGCCAAAAACATTCAGTACTTC	CASSYSPAKNIQYF
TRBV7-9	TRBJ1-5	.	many	TGTGCCAGCGGGGTAAATCAGCCCCAGCATTTT	CASGVNQPQHF
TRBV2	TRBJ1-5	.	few	TGTGCCAGCAGTGGCCAGGGACGGGTTAATCAGCCCCAGCATTTT	CASSGQGRVNQPQHF
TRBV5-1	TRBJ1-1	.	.	TGCGCCAGCAGCGAGGAAATGAACACTGAAGCTTTCTTT	CASSEEMNTEAFF
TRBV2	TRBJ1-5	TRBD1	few	TGTGCCAGCAGTGGAAACCTGGGACAGAGCCATCAGCCCCAGCATTTT	CASSGNLGQSHQPQHF
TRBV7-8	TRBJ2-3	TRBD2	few	TGTGCCAGCAGCTTATATAGCGGGACAGATACGCAGTATTTT	CASSLYSGTDTQYF
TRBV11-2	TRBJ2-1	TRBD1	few	TGTGCCAGCAGCGCTGGGACAGGGGGAAAGGCCTACAATGAGCAGTTCTTC	CASSAGTGGKAYNEQFF
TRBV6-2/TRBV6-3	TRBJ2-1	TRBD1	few	TGTGCCAGCAGTTACCCTTCCGGGACAGCGAGCTCCTACAATGAGCAGTTCTTC	CASSYPSGTASSYNEQFF